This T cell receptor beta chain is drawn from a study of shared T cell receptors in the human thymus (dated by TCRdb to about 2021). Concerning the study at large: The study examined how the human thymus generates shared, self-reactive T-cell receptor alpha chains.

On this clone: This receptor's antigen is unknown. Per-base quality was not reported, and no clone a single base away is much larger than it.

Measured from the cysteine to the phenylalanine, the CDR3 is 14 residues long. The retained sequence is limited to the CDR3, 42 bases, with the frame set at the first base. The germline V gene (reference sequence) yields MNHNY for CDR1 and SVGAGI for CDR2. Compared with germline, V lacks 4 bases and J lacks 3 bases; bases without a gene match: 6. Library method: the immunoSEQ multiplex PCR assay. In its TCRdb copy, this immuneACCESS table keeps in-frame sequences only and misses some clones. Where compared with another copy, unresolved V genes explain less than half of these, and the others have no known cause. Recorded for this sample are some 760,000 clones; over 75% of them occurred a single time. Roughly 0.01% of the sample is taken by the ten largest. A further study also used this sample, focusing on human thymus T cells. The second study reports: The donors were immunologically healthy infants in Finland who had open corrective cardiac surgery for congenital heart defects. Thymus tissue was obtained as surgical resects removed during corrective cardiac surgery. Usage of V and J gene segments appeared to be biased in both the thymic and the peripheral blood repertoires. According to the related research, thymic TCR repertoires were highly overlapping among unrelated individuals. The study described the TCR alpha and beta repertoires in about eight infant thymus samples and a few matching peripheral blood samples. The infant donors were about 7 to 250 days old, and the cohort included several males and two females. Thymocytes were mechanically released from the tissue and were stored as pellets of roughly 9-30 million cells at -70 degrees C. A QIAsymphony instrument was used to extract genomic DNA from the frozen cell pellets. The immunoSEQ multiplex PCR assay was used to amplify the TCRB and TCRAD loci from a standardized amount of quality-controlled genomic DNA. The amplicons covered the V(D)J region and were long enough to include the CDR3 and to identify the V and J genes. The commercial immunoSEQ service was used to sequence amplicons on an Illumina platform. Primer bias and sequencing errors were corrected as previously described, and TCRAD and TCRB definitions were based on the IMGT database. immunoSEQ Analyzer 3.0 and VDJTools were used for repertoire analysis, which covered basic statistics, V/J segment usage, diversity estimates, rarefaction and pairwise overlap. Diversity was estimated using the Chao1, ChaoE, Efron-Thisted, Shannon and inverse Simpson indices, and was also estimated on datasets down-sampled to the size of the smallest sample. Repertoire overlap used strict matching of CDR3 nucleotide sequence, V gene and J gene, with Jaccard-based multidimensional scaling clustering. Thymus samples yielded on average roughly 810,000 unique TCRB clonotypes, compared with some 83,000 from blood samples.

In this chain, TRBV6-6 is recombined with TRBJ2-7; 7 bases in the junction line up with TRBD1. Sequencing was done on a sample of thymocytes. The sequence was collected from a girl under three years old with a congenital heart defect. Donor details come from another sample of the same person, matched by shared clones. For the CDR3, the sequence is CASSSRDRHYEQYF. The bases are TGTGCCAGCAGTTCCCGGGACAGACACTACGAGCAGTACTTC.